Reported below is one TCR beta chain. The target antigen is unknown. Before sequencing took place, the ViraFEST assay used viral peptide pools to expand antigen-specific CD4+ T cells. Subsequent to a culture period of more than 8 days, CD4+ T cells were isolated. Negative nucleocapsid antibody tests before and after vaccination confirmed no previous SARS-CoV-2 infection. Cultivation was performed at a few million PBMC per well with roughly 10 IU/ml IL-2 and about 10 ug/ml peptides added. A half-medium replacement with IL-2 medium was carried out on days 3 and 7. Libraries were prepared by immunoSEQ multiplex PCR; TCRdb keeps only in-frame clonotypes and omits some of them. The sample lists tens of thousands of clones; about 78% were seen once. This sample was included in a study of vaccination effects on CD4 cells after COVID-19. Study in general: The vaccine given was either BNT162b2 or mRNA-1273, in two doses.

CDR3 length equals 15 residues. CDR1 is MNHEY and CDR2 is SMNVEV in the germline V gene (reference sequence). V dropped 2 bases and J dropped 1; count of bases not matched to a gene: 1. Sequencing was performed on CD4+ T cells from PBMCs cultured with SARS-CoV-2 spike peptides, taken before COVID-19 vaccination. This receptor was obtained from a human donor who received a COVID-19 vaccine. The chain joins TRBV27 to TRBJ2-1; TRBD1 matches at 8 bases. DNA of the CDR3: TGTGCCAGCAGTTTAAGACAGGGGTCCTACAATGAGCAGTTCTTC. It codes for CASSLRQGSYNEQFF.